The 14 T cell receptor beta chains listed next were all sequenced from one sample in a study of a mutant IDH1 vaccine in newly diagnosed glioma. The assay was immunoSEQ multiplex PCR, and TCRdb's table has in-frame clones only and misses some. Here the sample spans 34,000 or so clones, approximately 78% being singletons. These receptors lack a known antigen. The time point denotes: week 35, safety follow-up. All doses held 300 ug of mutant IDH1 20-mer peptide, with topical imiquimod. The sample was PBMCs, taken from a glioma patient whose treatment included an IDH1 peptide vaccine. The receptors shown here come from a woman between 35 and 50 years old with glioma.

This clone was seen a handful of times. This rearrangement joins TRBV7-9 to TRBJ1-2; D is uncertain. V was cut by 5 bases and J by 4 bases, with 8 bases left in between. The CDR3 totals 12 residues. Germline assignment: CDR1 SEHNR and CDR2 FQNEAQ (reference sequence). The CDR3 nucleotides read TGTGCCAGCAGCGAGAACCTCTATGGCTACACCTTC. Translated, it gives CASSENLYGYTF.

The V and J genes are TRBV4-3 and TRBJ1-1, with D perhaps TRBD1 (5 bases). There are 16 residues in the CDR3. The germline V gene encodes CDR1 LGHNA and CDR2 YSLEER. V dropped 1 base and J dropped 1 base, with 13 bases sitting between them. Here the CDR3 DNA reads TGCGCCAGCAGCCAAGTCCGGGACGTCCAGAACACTGAAGCTTTCTTT. Translating it yields CASSQVRDVQNTEAFF.

The gene calls are TRBV18 and TRBJ2-5; the D is unclear. The CDR3 has 13 amino acids. Per the germline V gene, CDR1 is KGHSH and CDR2 is LQKENI. Trimming shortened V by 4 bases and J by 3 bases, and 9 bases separated the two germline ends. The CDR3 DNA follows: TGTGCCAGCTCACGTCCAGCCGAAGAGACCCAGTACTTC. Translation gives CASSRPAEETQYF.

The V and J genes are TRBV7-9 and TRBJ1-4, with 7 nucleotides matching TRBD1. Losses at the gene ends were 0 bases for V and 8 bases for J; bases not matched to a gene: 3. Germline lookup yields CDR1 SEHNR and CDR2 FQNEAQ (reference sequence). The CDR3 has 14 residues. The CDR3 loop is CASSLATGHEKLFF. The CDR3 region has the DNA TGTGCCAGCAGCTTAGCGACAGGGCACGAAAAACTGTTTTTT.

The chain uses TRBV19 and TRBJ1-1; possibly TRBD1 for D (6 bases). V was trimmed by 7 bases and J by 5 bases, leaving 17 bases between them. Germline assignment: CDR1 LNHDA and CDR2 SQIVND (reference sequence). The length of the CDR3 is 14 residues. This chain's CDR3 is CASIYRRGETEAFF. CDR3 nucleotide sequence: TGTGCCAGTATTTATCGCAGGGGAGAAACTGAAGCTTTCTTT.

This clone showed up just once. This chain joins TRBV5-4 and TRBJ2-3; D is uncertain. Germline loops: CDR1 SGHNT, CDR2 YYREEE (reference sequence). This CDR3 contains 12 residues. With 5 bases removed from V and 2 bases from J, the gap between germline ends came to 6 bases. The CDR3 DNA sequence: TGTGCCAGCAGTTTAGCCACAGATACGCAGTATTTT. Translated: CASSLATDTQYF.

The J gene is TRBJ1-2, the V gene TRBV7-9, with a possible D match to TRBD1 (6 bases). CDR1 SEHNR and CDR2 FQNEAQ come from the germline V gene (reference sequence). The CDR3 loop spans 14 amino acids. V lost 1 base, J lost 2 bases, and 8 bases lay in between. The chain's CDR3 is CASSLVTGNYGYTF. CDR3 nucleotides: TGTGCCAGCAGCTTAGTTACAGGGAACTATGGCTACACCTTC.

J is TRBJ2-7 and V is TRBV10-1, with D hard to call. The CDR3 consists of 13 residues. V lost 2 bases to trimming and J lost 4 bases, with 9 bases between them. CDR1 WNHNN and CDR2 SYGVQD come from the germline V gene (reference sequence). The CDR3 protein is CASSESGIYEQYF. CDR3 coding DNA: TGCGCCAGCAGTGAGAGTGGAATATACGAGCAGTACTTC.

This chain connects TRBV10-3 to TRBJ1-1; 10 bases line up with TRBD1. The CDR3 is made up of 15 amino acids. The junction had 11 bases not matched to a gene; V was cut back by 9 bases and J by 4 bases. Germline loops: CDR1 ENHRY, CDR2 SYGVKD. The CDR3 loop is CAISERGQGTTEAFF. CDR3 coding DNA: TGTGCCATTTCGGAGCGGGGACAGGGGACCACTGAAGCTTTCTTT.

The DNA of the CDR3 is TGTGCCAGCAGCCTGGGGGGGATTAGGTTACGCTACGAGCAGTACTTC. Protein product: CASSLGGIRLRYEQYF. The V gene is TRBV5-6, the J gene TRBJ2-7; 7 bases are a match to TRBD2. The trim removed 4 bases at V and 3 bases at J, leaving 13 bases unmatched. CDR3 length: 16 amino acids. Germline V gives CDR1 SGHDT, CDR2 YYEEEE.

The J gene is TRBJ2-2, the V gene TRBV13; a weak D match, TRBD1 (5 bases). Germline V CDR1 and CDR2: PRHDT, FYEKMQ (reference sequence). Between the trimmed V and J ends, which lost 5 bases and 0 bases, there was a span of 16 bases. There are 17 residues in the CDR3. DNA of the CDR3: TGTGCCAGCAGCGCCAGACAGCTCCTTTCGAACACCGGGGAGCTGTTTTTT. As protein: CASSARQLLSNTGELFF.

This chain joins TRBV2 and TRBJ1-2; no clear D gene. The V end lost 6 bases, the J end lost 6 bases, and 11 bases lay between the germline ends. CDR1 and CDR2 from the germline V gene are SNHLY and FYNNEI. This CDR3 is 12 amino acids long. CDR3 sequence (DNA): TGTGCCAGCAGAACGCTCGGGGATGGCTACACCTTC. Protein product: CASRTLGDGYTF.

This clone was seen more than once but under ten times. The chain carries TRBV7-2 and TRBJ2-7, with unresolved D. V was shortened by 2 bases and J by 7 bases, with 12 bases between the two germline ends. CDR1 and CDR2 from the germline V gene are SGHTA and FQGNSA. The CDR3 runs 13 residues. CDR3 in amino acids: CASSLNLPGEQYF. The CDR3 region has the DNA TGTGCCAGCAGCTTAAACCTTCCAGGAGAGCAGTACTTC.

J is TRBJ1-1 and V is TRBV7-9, with 8 nucleotides matching TRBD1. After removal of 4 bases from V and 4 bases from J, the junction contained 8 bases not matched to a gene. This CDR3 spans 15 amino acids. Germline CDR1 SEHNR, CDR2 FQNEAQ (reference sequence). The CDR3 reads CASSSRDRQGTEAFF. The CDR3 DNA reads as TGTGCCAGCAGCTCCCGGGACAGGCAGGGCACTGAAGCTTTCTTT.